The source of this T cell receptor (beta chain) is a study of blood T cell repertoires in COVID-19 (dated by TCRdb to the early 2020s). For context, the study as a whole: Samples from collaborators originated in the United States, Italy and Spain and spanned both the acute and convalescent phases of COVID-19. The prospective study material was composed of cDNA or gDNA derived from T cells, B-cell-depleted T cells, or PBMCs. Deeply sampled blood TCRbeta repertoires from subjects exposed to, actively infected with, or recovered from COVID-19 were included in the dataset. A freely available public database, intended as a resource for researchers studying the immune response to SARS-CoV-2, is where the repertoires were released. Samples were obtained from the ongoing ImmuneRACE study (first 160 participants) and from about 1,300 subjects provided by 6 global collaborators. A de-identified subject ID, COVID-19 status, age in years and sex were almost always included in the sample metadata. HLA class I and class II types, where available, came from metadata supplied by the sample provider rather than from assay-based typing. What the research found in general, with its limitations: Clinical and demographic metadata were provided uncurated, with the amount varying by source and participant.

In the germline V gene (reference sequence), CDR1 corresponds to LNHNV and CDR2 to YYDKDF. Inclusive of the bounding cysteine and phenylalanine, the CDR3 is 18 residues long. Only the CDR3 part of the read is kept: 54 bases, read in frame from the first base. Relative to germline, V is missing 0 bases and J is missing 0 bases, with 4 bases of the junction outside any gene match. The immunoSEQ Assay, a bias-controlled multiplex PCR, was used to amplify TCRbeta CDR3 regions from genomic DNA. From the authors' description of their analysis: The number of nucleated cells in each sample was estimated from the amplification of reference gene primers within the assay. Sequence reads were collapsed and filtered to measure the absolute abundance of every unique TCRbeta CDR3 rearrangement. For each sample, productive Simpson clonality was calculated as the square root of Simpson's diversity index over productive rearrangements. Drawn from immuneACCESS, this table holds only the in-frame rearrangements with V and J called that TCRdb kept. Clones are partly lost; checked studies trace under half to an unresolved V gene and leave the rest unexplained. D and trimming were read from the DNA, whereas the V and J calls and clone size are those reported in that table. This sample is represented by about 180,000 clones; about 87% of them were singletons. Of the sample, more than 3.5% falls within the top ten clones.

Each collaborating institution followed its own protocols to collect whole blood in K2EDTA tubes. For TCRbeta analysis, collaborator samples were shipped as frozen whole blood, as isolated PBMCs, or as DNA extracted from either sample type. Regarding this clone: There is no known antigen for this receptor. No base qualities exist here, and no much larger clone lies one base off it.

Here the chain combines TRBV15 and TRBJ2-1, with TRBD2 matching 11 junction bases. This clonotype was obtained from a woman aged 30 to 39 with acute or convalescent COVID-19. Sequenced: peripheral blood. The DNA is TGTGCCACCAGCAGAGATATTAGCGGGAGGGCCTCCTACAATGAGCAGTTCTTC. This codes for CATSRDISGRASYNEQFF.